Below, one T cell receptor beta chain is given with its context. This clonotype has a handful of counts. The specificity of this receptor is unknown. No per-base quality is available; no much larger clone lies one base away. This sample was included in a study of T-cell reconstitution after alpha-beta-depleted transplantation in children (TCRdb year 2016). Regarding the complete study: T-cell immune reconstitution after TCRalphabeta/CD19-depleted allogeneic hematopoietic cell transplantation in children was quantitatively tracked in the study by means of TCR repertoire profiling.

The CDR3 runs 16 residues from the cysteine to the phenylalanine. The CDR3 DNA has 48 bases and is translated from base 1. V gives up 5 bases and J gives up 5 bases, and the segment between their germline ends measures 22 bases. CDR1 LNHDA and CDR2 SQIVND were looked up in the germline V gene (reference sequence). Library preparation was by PCR. Sequencing relied on an Illumina HiSeq 2500. TCR libraries were prepared with molecular barcoding, using unique molecular identifiers to normalize TCRbeta repertoire quantification. TCRdb took the public reads, trimmed them with fastp at Q25, ran MiXCR for clone calling and kept in-frame beta chains. A single entry per CDR3 protein holds the most common genes and DNA from its merged rows. This sample lists roughly 400,000 distinct CDR3 sequences; roughly 22% were detected once. The ten largest make up 3.5% to 4% of the sample.

The TCR originated in a human donor who donated a stem cell graft to a child with acute myeloid leukemia. The material was PBMCs from the stem cell graft donor, obtained from the stem cell graft. The chain uses TRBV19 and TRBJ2-7; the D gene may be TRBD1 or TRBD2, since each aligns over 5 bases. The nucleotide sequence is TGTGCCAGTAGTGAACTGGGCAGGCGAGGGGTAGACGAGCAGTACTTC. This translates into CASSELGRRGVDEQYF.